The clone carrying this T cell receptor beta chain has a count of ten or more. Its specificity is not known. These data originate in a study of molecular identifiers for immune sequencing clone quantification. Study outcomes and limitations: Among effectors, clones above 20 RNA copies held over 97% of molecules; among naive cells, under 1%.

TCRdb re-called the PCR reads with MiXCR, one entry per CDR3 protein. The sample comprises roughly 10,000 distinct CDR3 sequences, over 15% of which are singletons, and 2% to 2.5% rests with the top ten. Per the germline V gene, CDR1 is SGDLS and CDR2 is YYNGEE. V shed 1 base, J shed 7 bases, and the junction held 8 bases outside the gene matches. The CDR3 contains 16 residues. Libraries from naive CD8 cells were generated from approximately 22,000 to 940,000 sorted cells (with 10%, 30% or 50% RNA). Naive CD8 T cells, phenotype CD8+CD4-CCR7+CD45RA+, were sorted. The clonotype originates from a human donor in good health. Some libraries in this study had Jurkat cell RNA spiked in. Sequencing was performed on naive CD8+ T cells from blood, with Jurkat cell RNA spiked in. The subset: FACS-sorted CD8+CD4-CCR7+CD45RA+ naive T cells. The rearrangement joins TRBV9 to TRBJ1-6; 7 nucleotides line up with TRBD1. In DNA, the CDR3 is TGTGCCAGCAGCGTAACCGACAGGGTTGGAAATTCACCCCTCCACTTT. It specifies CASSVTDRVGNSPLHF.